Below are 16 T cell receptor beta chains sequenced from a single sample in a study of T cell responses to AZD1222 COVID-19 vaccine. Libraries were prepared by immunoSEQ multiplex PCR; TCRdb keeps only in-frame clonotypes and omits some of them. The sample has about 160,000 clones, 75% to 95% seen once; the top ten hold 1.1% to 1.5%. Sequencing was performed on peripheral blood, taken on day 0 of AZD1222 vaccination. The source of these receptors is an adult in good health.

The J gene is TRBJ2-3, the V gene TRBV3-1 (or the pseudogene TRBV3-2); 8 bases align to TRBD2. This CDR3 is built from 15 residues. Germline values: CDR1 LGHDT, CDR2 YNNKEL (reference sequence). Trimming cost V 3 bases and J 0 bases; bases outside gene matches: 2. The CDR3: CASSHTSGSTDTQYF. In DNA, the CDR3 is TGTGCCAGCAGCCACACTAGCGGTAGCACAGATACGCAGTATTTT.

The chain's CDR3 is CATGTGEALHF. CDR3 nucleotide sequence: TGTGCCACCGGGACAGGGGAGGCCCTCCACTTT. This sequence joins TRBV10-3 and TRBJ1-6, with 10 bases identical to TRBD1. This CDR3 has 11 residues. Trimming took 10 bases from V and 14 from J; bases not matched to a gene: 5. CDR1 and CDR2 from the germline V gene are ENHRY and SYGVKD.

This chain uses TRBV30 with TRBJ1-4; TRBD1 is a possible D gene (5 bases). This CDR3 contains 15 residues. Trimming took 6 bases from V and 0 from J, leaving 14 bases between them. Germline CDR1 is GTSNPN and CDR2 is SVGIG (reference sequence). The CDR3: CACGQGKATNEKLFF. The CDR3, as DNA: TGTGCCTGCGGGCAGGGAAAAGCAACTAATGAAAAACTGTTTTTT.

This chain connects TRBV19 to TRBJ1-2, with D unclear. The V end lost 6 bases, the J end lost 3 bases, and 20 bases lay between the germline ends. Germline loops: CDR1 LNHDA, CDR2 SQIVND (reference sequence). The CDR3 is 16 residues long. The CDR3 loop reads CASRGGLGYMDYGYTF. CDR3 in DNA: TGTGCCAGTAGGGGTGGACTAGGGTATATGGACTATGGCTACACCTTC.

This clone was recorded once. The chain combines TRBV28 with TRBJ1-2, with a possible D match to TRBD1 (5 bases). From germline, CDR1 is MDHEN and CDR2 SYDVKM. Trimming pared 6 bases from V and 5 bases from J, leaving 13 bases between. CDR3 size: 13 residues. The CDR3 nucleotides are TGTGCCAGCAGGCCCGGGACTGTTTATGGCTACACCTTC. Its protein product is CASRPGTVYGYTF.

The chain has TRBV24-1 and TRBJ2-1; a weak D match, TRBD2 (6 bases). V dropped 5 bases and J dropped 5 bases, with 12 bases sitting between them. Looked up from germline, CDR1 is KGHDR and CDR2 is SFDVKD. The CDR3 covers 14 residues. In nucleotides, the CDR3 is TGTGCCACCAGTGGGGGGACTGGAGACAATGAGCAGTTCTTC. This codes for CATSGGTGDNEQFF.

V gene TRBV7-3 combines with J gene TRBJ2-1; D might be TRBD2 (6 bases). Germline CDR1 and CDR2: SGHTA and FQGTGA. Trimming removed 0 bases from V and 5 bases from J, with 14 bases in between. This CDR3 comprises 16 residues. The CDR3 sequence: CASSLTRSGLDNEQFF. The DNA of the CDR3 is TGTGCCAGCAGCTTAACGCGATCGGGACTTGACAATGAGCAGTTCTTC.

The chain couples TRBV27 to TRBJ2-7; a possible D gene is TRBD2 (6 bases). Germline-derived CDR1 and CDR2 are MNHEY and SMNVEV (reference sequence). The V end lost 6 bases, the J end lost 0 bases, and 12 bases lay between the germline ends. The CDR3 has 14 residues. CDR3 sequence reads: CASRHGGPSYEQYF. The CDR3 DNA sequence: TGTGCCAGCAGACACGGGGGACCCTCCTACGAGCAGTACTTC.

The chain joins TRBV29-1 to TRBJ2-3; 9 bases map to TRBD2. CDR1 and CDR2 from the germline V gene are SQVTM and ANQGSEA. Losses at the gene ends were 3 bases for V and 2 bases for J; bases not matched to a gene: 15. This CDR3 has 18 residues. CDR3 nucleotide sequence: TGCAGCGTTGATTCCCTATGGGGCCTAGCGGGGCCCACAGATACGCAGTATTTT. Residues: CSVDSLWGLAGPTDTQYF.

This chain links TRBV18 with TRBJ1-1, with a tentative D call TRBD1 (6 bases). V lost 3 bases, J lost 5 bases, and 13 bases lay in between. This CDR3 is built from 14 residues. Per germline, CDR1 KGHSH and CDR2 LQKENI. The CDR3: CASSPSKGGTEAFF. The CDR3, as DNA: TGTGCCAGCTCACCCTCGAAAGGGGGAACTGAAGCTTTCTTT.

J is TRBJ2-1 and V is TRBV6-5; D is uncertain. The CDR3 extends over 14 amino acids. The V and J ends lost 5 bases and 0 bases respectively, with 8 bases between them. The germline gives CDR1 MNHEY, CDR2 SVGAGI. CDR3 bases: TGTGCCAGCAGTCTCTGGAGCTCCTACAATGAGCAGTTCTTC. Its protein product is CASSLWSSYNEQFF.

This chain uses TRBV2 with TRBJ2-7; 8 nucleotides agree with TRBD2. The CDR3 runs 17 residues. V shed 1 base, J shed 4 bases, and the junction held 12 bases outside the gene matches. CDR1 and CDR2 (germline): SNHLY, FYNNEI. CDR3 residues: CASSEGAGDDPIYEQYF. As DNA, the CDR3 is TGTGCCAGCAGTGAAGGAGCGGGGGACGATCCTATTTACGAGCAGTACTTC.

The chain joins TRBV2 to TRBJ2-7; 9 bases are a match to TRBD2. This CDR3 is built from 15 residues. The trim removed 3 bases at V and 4 bases at J, leaving 7 bases unmatched. Germline V gene lookup returns CDR1 SNHLY and CDR2 FYNNEI. CDR3 sequence (DNA): TGTGCCAGCAGTGAGCGGAGTAGCGGGAGTTACGAGCAGTACTTC. Translating it yields CASSERSSGSYEQYF. Full variable domain (rest looked up from reference TRBV2 and TRBJ2-7): EPEVTQTPSHQVTQMGQEVILRCVPISNHLYFYWYRQILGQKVEFLVSFYNNEISEKSEIFDDQFSVERPDGSNFTLKIRSTKLEDSAMYFCASSERSSGSYEQYFGPGTRLTVT.

This chain connects TRBV19 to TRBJ1-5, with D unresolved. CDR1 LNHDA and CDR2 SQIVND come from the germline V gene (reference sequence). The CDR3 is 13 residues long. Trimming took off 7 bases at V and 9 bases at J, with 16 bases between the two ends. The CDR3 DNA follows: TGTGCCAGTACTGGGCAGCTTCTTCGGCCCCAGCATTTT. It encodes CASTGQLLRPQHF.

V gene TRBV18 combines with J gene TRBJ2-2, with 9 bases fitting TRBD2. CDR1 is KGHSH, CDR2 LQKENI, per germline. V was clipped by 3 bases and J by 0 bases; unmatched bases: 2. The CDR3 runs 16 residues. This chain's CDR3 is CASSPSGGTNTGELFF. CDR3 DNA sequence: TGTGCCAGCTCACCTAGCGGGGGCACGAACACCGGGGAGCTGTTTTTT.

V usage is TRBV10-3 and J usage is TRBJ2-7; TRBD1 is a possible D gene (6 bases). CDR3 length: 13 amino acids. The germline V gene encodes CDR1 ENHRY and CDR2 SYGVKD. V lost 9 bases and J 0 bases, leaving 12 bases between the germline ends. The CDR3 reads CAISWGPSYEQYF. CDR3 DNA sequence: TGTGCCATATCATGGGGGCCCTCCTACGAGCAGTACTTC.